This T cell receptor beta chain comes out of a study of T cells after yellow fever vaccination. To note about this clonotype: Its antigen is still unknown.

Germline V lookup: CDR1 DFQATT, CDR2 SNEGSKA (reference sequence). The CDR3 totals 12 residues. The V end lost 8 bases, the J end lost 8 bases, and 18 bases lay between the germline ends. Regarding the study as a whole: In post-booster samples, most primary-vaccination clones reappeared (approximately 97% CD4, roughly 90% CD8). Peaking on day 5 versus 15, the secondary response was faster but weaker. High-abundance clonotypes from the bulk population could contaminate FACS-sorted repertoires.

Template switching with 5'RACE generated the TCR cDNA and added a universal primer site and UMIs. TCRdb analysed the 5' RACE reads with MiXCR anew, one entry per CDR3 protein. The sample holds 600,000 to 750,000 distinct CDR3 sequences, about 12% seen once. The sample consisted of PBMCs, taken on the day of the yellow fever booster vaccination. The rearrangement links TRBV20-1 to TRBJ1-1; tentative D call: TRBD1 (6 bases). The source is a man under 40 who received the YFV17D yellow fever vaccine. CDR3 protein: CSSPLTGPEAFF. In DNA, the CDR3 is TGCAGTTCTCCACTCACAGGGCCCGAAGCTTTCTTT.